Described below is a single T cell receptor beta chain sequence and its context. Antigen: not known. The length of the CDR3 is 14 residues. Germline loops: CDR1 SGHRS, CDR2 YFSETQ. V lost 4 bases and J lost 6; bases outside the gene matches: 8. This record comes from a study of blood T cells in healthy people across ages. Study conclusions and caveats: More naive CD4+ cells and higher diversity marked long-lived donors relative to aged donors. Investigators viewed diversity estimates from one million T cells as underestimates, the study reported.

Next came a second PCR, run for about 7 to 12 cycles, which used a sample-barcoded 5' primer along with a J-beta primer mix. MiXCR, applied by TCRdb to the 5' RACE reads, yields one record per CDR3 protein. Of approximately 600,000 distinct CDR3 sequences listed, about 53% are singletons. This TCR derives from a man in his 60s in good health. The chain recombines TRBV5-1 with TRBJ1-2; 8 nucleotides line up with TRBD1. Material for sequencing was blood. CDR3 sequence reads: CASSASDRGDGYTF. The CDR3, as DNA: TGCGCCAGCAGCGCCTCCGACAGGGGTGATGGCTACACCTTC.